This is a list of T cell receptor beta chains from one sample in a study of molecular identifiers for immune sequencing clone quantification. TCRdb used MiXCR to reprocess the PCR reads, holding one entry per CDR3 protein. The repertoire holds approximately 550,000 distinct CDR3 sequences, about 26% seen once, with around 0.76% in the top ten. Specimen: naive CD8+ T cells from blood, with Jurkat cell RNA spiked in. The receptors were gathered from a human donor in good health. Some libraries in this study had Jurkat cell RNA spiked in. Each CDR3 is given with its conserved first and last residue. The D gene is left open where the match is weak. Rows may omit the clone size; those that give it use once, few, many or a size class.

. TRBJ1-1 TRBV20-1 . CSARDPTGFLNTEAFF TGCAGTGCTAGAGATCCGACAGGTTTTCTGAACACTGAAGCTTTCTTT
TRBD1 TRBJ1-1 TRBV7-9 many CASSSSGGYTEAFF TGTGCCAGCAGCTCATCAGGGGGGTACACTGAAGCTTTCTTT
. TRBJ1-1 TRBV5-4 many CASSLIGGMNTEAFF TGTGCCAGCAGCTTGATAGGAGGGATGAACACTGAAGCTTTCTTT
. TRBJ1-1 TRBV5-6 many CASSRGFEAFF TGTGCCAGCAGCAGGGGGTTTGAAGCTTTCTTT
. TRBJ1-1 TRBV2 few CASSGGGWNTEAFF TGTGCCAGCAGTGGGGGGGGCTGGAACACTGAAGCTTTCTTT
. TRBJ2-7 TRBV6-5 many CASKPGFYYEQYF TGTGCCAGCAAACCAGGGTTCTACTACGAGCAGTACTTC
TRBD2 TRBJ2-1 TRBV4-3 . CANSQDLAEYNEQFF TGCGCCAACAGCCAAGACCTAGCGGAATACAATGAGCAGTTCTTC
TRBD1 TRBJ2-3 TRBV7-2 few CASSHSWTGTGRSDTQYF TGTGCCAGCAGCCACTCCTGGACCGGGACAGGAAGATCAGATACGCAGTATTTT
TRBD1 TRBJ1-1 TRBV29-1 many CSVDGLRGTEAFF TGCAGCGTTGATGGTCTCAGGGGGACTGAAGCTTTCTTT
. TRBJ1-2 TRBV9 few CASSVSPSEQTPYGYTF TGTGCCAGCAGCGTCAGCCCCTCCGAACAGACACCCTATGGCTACACCTTC
. TRBJ2-3 TRBV5-1 many CASSLSRGGGADTQYF TGCGCCAGCAGCTTGTCGCGGGGCGGAGGGGCAGATACGCAGTATTTT